This T cell receptor beta chain was sequenced in a study of cytomegalovirus exposure and HLA in healthy donors. The study ran its PCR with 60 Vbeta and 13 Jbeta primers. Assay: immunoSEQ multiplex PCR; the TCRdb copy retains only in-frame clones and omits some. Seen here are about 120,000 clones, around 76% observed once, and the top ten hold around 28%. CDR3 length: 11 amino acids. In germline, CDR1 is SGHTA, CDR2 FQGTGA. J lost 8 bases, V lost 5 bases, and 2 bases had no gene match. The sequenced sample was PBMCs. This clonotype was obtained from a man between 60 and 70 years old in good health and CMV-seropositive. The J gene is TRBJ1-1, the V gene TRBV7-3; 7 bases align to TRBD1. The CDR3 region has the DNA TGTGCCAGCAGCCCAGGGGGGGAAGCTTTCTTT. Translation gives CASSPGGEAFF.